This T cell receptor (beta chain) was identified in a study of vaccination and CD4 T cells after COVID-19. Study details: Cellular stimulation was performed using overlapping spike peptides derived from SARS-CoV-2, HCoV-NL63, HCoV-OC43 and HCoV-229E. Controls had a CEFX pool, an HIV-1 Nef pool, or no peptide added.

A remark on this clonotype: As yet, its antigen is unknown.

Treatment: approximately 10-day PBMC culture with coronavirus spike peptide pools or control peptides (ViraFEST assay). The ends lost 5 bases at V and 3 bases at J; junction bases unmatched: 5. This CDR3 region has 14 residues. Germline V gives CDR1 WSHSY, CDR2 SAAADI. The Oncomine TCR Beta short-read assay sequenced DNA from cultured CD4+ T cells. MiXCR, run by TCRdb on the PCR reads, gives a single entry per CDR3 protein. The data show about 26,000 distinct CDR3 sequences, 50% seen once. This sequence originates from a human donor who received a COVID-19 vaccine. V and J are TRBV10-2 and TRBJ1-1, with TRBD1 matching 8 bases. The source was CD4+ T cells from blood, cultured in vitro, collected before SARS-CoV-2 vaccination. CDR3 coding DNA: TGCGCCAGCAGTTCCGGACAGGGTGACACTGAAGCTTTCTTT. Its translation: CASSSGQGDTEAFF.